A selection of T cell receptor beta chains follows, all from one sample in a study of OX40 agonist ivuxolimab in advanced cancers. The method was immunoSEQ multiplex PCR; TCRdb's version includes in-frame clones alone and lacks a portion of them. In the table there are tens of thousands of clones, 75% to 85% of which are singletons. Specimen: CD4+ or CD8+ T cells sorted from blood, collected in a trial of the OX40 agonist ivuxolimab. These receptors originate from an adult with an advanced solid tumor such as melanoma, head and neck, liver or kidney cancer. Each CDR3 is given with its conserved first and last residue. The D gene is left open where the match is weak. Expanded clones get a size class; other rows say once, few or many, or leave the size out.

NA,NA,TRBV27,TRBJ2-4,CASSSSGPGTEFIAKNIQYF,TGTGCCAGCAGCTCCTCGGGCCCAGGCACTGAATTCATAGCCAAAAACATTCAGTACTTC
TRBD2,NA,TRBV5-1,TRBJ2-2,CASSLRGGDTGELFF,TGCGCCAGCAGCTTGCGGGGAGGGGACACCGGGGAGCTGTTTTTT
NA,NA,TRBV6-6,TRBJ1-6,CASSYSPGGRSPLHF,TGTGCCAGCAGTTACTCCCCGGGCGGGCGTTCACCCCTCCACTTT
NA,NA,TRBV5-1,TRBJ2-1,CASSFGAYNEQFF,TGCGCCAGCAGCTTTGGGGCCTACAATGAGCAGTTCTTC
NA,NA,TRBV5-6,TRBJ2-5,CASSWGRGGTQYF,TGTGCCAGCAGCTGGGGGCGGGGTGGGACCCAGTACTTC
NA,NA,TRBV7-9,TRBJ1-6,CASNQGQLRSPLHF,TGTGCCAGCAACCAAGGACAGCTCAGGTCACCCCTCCACTTT
NA,NA,TRBV9,TRBJ2-3,CASSVGKGALSTDTQYF,TGTGCCAGCAGCGTAGGAAAAGGGGCTCTAAGCACAGATACGCAGTATTTT
NA,NA,TRBV14,TRBJ1-6,CASSQRRGNENSPLHF,TGTGCCAGCAGCCAACGCAGGGGAAATGAAAATTCACCCCTCCACTTT
NA,few,TRBV5-1,TRBJ2-3,CASSLSLVPDTQYF,TGCGCCAGCAGCTTGAGTCTAGTCCCAGATACGCAGTATTTT
NA,NA,TRBV7-2,TRBJ1-6,CASAIDSPLHF,TGTGCCAGCGCTATTGACTCACCCCTCCACTTT